The rows below give T cell receptor beta chains drawn from one sample of a study of blood T cell repertoires in COVID-19. Sequencing was performed with immunoSEQ multiplex PCR; in TCRdb, only in-frame clones are kept and a portion is missing. The data hold roughly 670,000 clones, with over 80% observed a single time. Sample: peripheral blood. These receptor sequences come from a young woman with acute or convalescent COVID-19. CDR3s include the opening cysteine and the closing phenylalanine or tryptophan. Fields, in order: clone size, J gene, D gene, V gene, CDR3 DNA, CDR3 protein. D genes are given only for firm matches. Where a row states a size, it is once, few, many or the class of an expanded clone; other rows omit it.

-,TRBJ1-6,-,TRBV19,TGTGCCAGTAGGCGGATAAATAATTCACCCCTCCACTTT,CASRRINNSPLHF
-,TRBJ1-1,-,TRBV27,TGTGCCAGCAGTTTATTTTTGTCGGGCACTGAAGCTTTCTTT,CASSLFLSGTEAFF
-,TRBJ1-5,-,TRBV10-3,TGTGCCACGTACGGAGGGGAGGGTCAGCCCCAGCATTTT,CATYGGEGQPQHF
-,TRBJ2-1,-,TRBV30,TGTGCCTGGAATCTCCGCAATGAGCAGTTCTTC,CAWNLRNEQFF
-,TRBJ1-2,TRBD1,TRBV29-1,TGCAGCGTGGGACAGGGAGGGGGCTATGGCTACACCTTC,CSVGQGGGYGYTF
-,TRBJ2-1,-,TRBV7-9,TGTGCCAGCAGCTCCAGACTGGGTTTTTACAATGAGCAGTTCTTC,CASSSRLGFYNEQFF
-,TRBJ2-3,TRBD2,TRBV24-1,TGTGCCACCAGTGATCCGTCGACTAGCTATACAGATACGCAGTATTTT,CATSDPSTSYTDTQYF
-,TRBJ1-2,-,TRBV5-8,TGTGCCAGCAGCTTGGTTGGCAGGAATTTAAAGGGCTACACCTTC,CASSLVGRNLKGYTF
-,TRBJ1-2,TRBD1,TRBV19,TGTGCCAGTAGTAGATGGGACAGCTATGGCTACACCTTC,CASSRWDSYGYTF
once,TRBJ2-7,TRBD2,TRBV4-3,TGCGCCAGCAGCCAAGAGGGGGGAGCGGGGGGACCCTACGAGCAGTACTTC,CASSQEGGAGGPYEQYF
-,TRBJ1-2,-,TRBV4-1,TGCGCCAGCAGCCCAACAGGAGGGTATGGCTACACCTTC,CASSPTGGYGYTF
-,TRBJ2-5,TRBD2,TRBV10-2,TGCGCCAGCAAGCGGGGGCGCCAAGAGACCCAGTACTTC,CASKRGRQETQYF
-,TRBJ2-3,-,TRBV27,TGTGCCAGCAGTTTATGGAGGGGTGAGACAGATACGCAGTATTTT,CASSLWRGETDTQYF
-,TRBJ1-1,-,TRBV6-1,TGTGCCAGCAGTGAAGGGGGGGCGGGGGACACTGAAGCTTTCTTT,CASSEGGAGDTEAFF
-,TRBJ1-2,TRBD1,TRBV5-1,TGCGCCAGCAGTGGGTCCGGGACAGACCTCCGAGGCTACACCTTC,CASSGSGTDLRGYTF
-,TRBJ2-2,-,TRBV5-1,TGCGCCAGCAGCCAGGGTTCTACCGGGGAGCTGTTTTTT,CASSQGSTGELFF
-,TRBJ2-1,TRBD1,TRBV29-1,TGCAGCGTTGAAGGCAGGGGGCTTGGGTACAATGAGCAGTTCTTC,CSVEGRGLGYNEQFF
-,TRBJ1-2,TRBD1,TRBV5-4,TGTGCCAGCAGCGCGGTGGGACAGGGGCCCGTTGTCGGGGGCTACACCTTC,CASSAVGQGPVVGGYTF
-,TRBJ2-7,TRBD1,TRBV2,TGTGCCAGCAACTCGTACAGGGGAACCTACGAGCAGTACTTC,CASNSYRGTYEQYF
-,TRBJ1-2,TRBD1,TRBV3-1/TRBV3-2,TGTGCCAGCAGCCAGGCAGGGGGCGGGTATGGCTACACCTTC,CASSQAGGGYGYTF
once,TRBJ2-7,-,TRBV12-5,TGTGCTAGTGGTTTGGTACCGATCGGGGAGGGGGCCTACGAGCAGTACTTC,CASGLVPIGEGAYEQYF
-,TRBJ1-3,TRBD1,TRBV29-1,TGCAGCGTCCGACAGGGGGGAAGCTCTGGAAACACCATATATTTT,CSVRQGGSSGNTIYF
-,TRBJ1-1,TRBD1,TRBV6-2/TRBV6-3,TGTGCCAGCAGTTACTCACACAGGGGGAACACTGAAGCTTTCTTT,CASSYSHRGNTEAFF
-,TRBJ2-7,TRBD2,TRBV5-5,TGTGCCAGCATCCGGCCGGGGGGCTACGAGCAGTACTTC,CASIRPGGYEQYF
-,TRBJ2-7,-,TRBV5-5,TGTGCCAGCAGCTTCGACGAGCAGTACTTC,CASSFDEQYF
-,TRBJ1-6,-,TRBV29-1,TGCAGCGCTCTCGAGGGGGACTATAATTCACCCCTCCACTTT,CSALEGDYNSPLHF
-,TRBJ2-7,-,TRBV5-1,TGCGCCAGCAGCTTTGGACTATTCGACCCCTACGAGCAGTACTTC,CASSFGLFDPYEQYF
-,TRBJ1-1,TRBD1,TRBV10-3,TGTGCCATCAGCGACAGGGAAGGAACTGAAGCTTTCTTT,CAISDREGTEAFF
-,TRBJ1-1,-,TRBV19,TGTGCCACCCAGCGGAGGGCACTGAAGGACACTGAAGCTTTCTTT,CATQRRALKDTEAFF
-,TRBJ1-2,-,TRBV10-3,TGTGCCATCACGTCGTCGGGAGGGCAGCGACGGTATGGCTACACCTTC,CAITSSGGQRRYGYTF
-,TRBJ2-7,TRBD1,TRBV18,TGTGCCAGCTCACCGACAGGGACCTTCTACGAGCAGTACTTC,CASSPTGTFYEQYF
-,TRBJ1-4,-,TRBV5-1,TGCGCCAGCAGCTTGAGACCGACCCAGGTTGAAAAACTGTTTTTT,CASSLRPTQVEKLFF
-,TRBJ1-6,-,TRBV5-1,TGCGCCAGCAGCTTGGGAGAGACAGCCGATTCACCCCTCCACTTT,CASSLGETADSPLHF
-,TRBJ1-4,-,TRBV3-1/TRBV3-2,TGTGCCAGCGCCCGTTTGGGCACTAATGAAAAACTGTTTTTT,CASARLGTNEKLFF
-,TRBJ1-2,TRBD1,TRBV6-4,TGTGCCAGCAGTGTTACAGGGGAGGCTAACTATGGCTACACCTTC,CASSVTGEANYGYTF
-,TRBJ2-7,-,TRBV7-2,TGTGCCAGCAGCTTAGGGACTGCCGCGGGGAGAGAGCAGTACTTC,CASSLGTAAGREQYF
-,TRBJ1-5,-,TRBV5-5,TGTGCCAGCAGCTTGAAGCCCTACCGCAATCAGCCCCAGCATTTT,CASSLKPYRNQPQHF
-,TRBJ1-2,-,TRBV12-3/TRBV12-4,TGTGCCAGCAGTTCGACAGACGACTATGGCTACACCTTC,CASSSTDDYGYTF
-,TRBJ2-1,-,TRBV30,TGTGCCTGGGGCGTGTTAACAGATTACAATGAGCAGTTCTTC,CAWGVLTDYNEQFF
once,TRBJ2-3,-,TRBV2,TGTGCCAGCGGCCCTATTGAGTCAGGAATCAACACAGATACGCAGTATTTT,CASGPIESGINTDTQYF
once,TRBJ2-7,TRBD1,TRBV5-1,TGCGCCAGCAGCTTGTATGAGGGGGCGCCTAACTACGAGCAGTACTTC,CASSLYEGAPNYEQYF
-,TRBJ2-1,-,TRBV27,TGTGCCAGCGTGGAAGTGGGGGGGCTTGGCAATGAGCAGTTCTTC,CASVEVGGLGNEQFF
-,TRBJ2-1,-,TRBV7-9,TGTGCCAGCAGCCCGTACCGGGGATACGGAAATGAGCAGTTCTTC,CASSPYRGYGNEQFF
-,TRBJ2-1,-,TRBV10-3,TGTGCCATCAGTGAGGGCCCCGGGGTTGAGCAGTTCTTC,CAISEGPGVEQFF
-,TRBJ2-7,TRBD2,TRBV5-1,TGCGCCAGCAGCTTGCCGGGGGGGTCTTACTACGAGCAGTACTTC,CASSLPGGSYYEQYF
-,TRBJ2-7,-,TRBV7-8,TGTGCCAGCAGCTTGGGGCAGAACTACGAGCAGTACTTC,CASSLGQNYEQYF
-,TRBJ1-1,-,TRBV4-1,TGCGCCAGCAGCCAAGAGGAGGGGCAATTGAAAGCTTTCTTT,CASSQEEGQLKAFF
-,TRBJ1-2,-,TRBV6-5,TGTGCCAGCAGTTATATCGCAGGGGCTGCTAACTATGGCTACACCTTC,CASSYIAGAANYGYTF
-,TRBJ1-4,TRBD1,TRBV4-1,TGCGCCAGCAGCCAAGAGATGGGACAGGCTAATGAAAAACTGTTTTTT,CASSQEMGQANEKLFF
-,TRBJ1-3,TRBD1,TRBV30,TGTGCCTCCACGAACAGGGGAACCCTCTCTGGAAACACCATATATTTT,CASTNRGTLSGNTIYF
-,TRBJ1-2,-,TRBV7-6,TGTGCCAGCAGCTTAGACCGTTGGGGGCACACCTATGGCTACACCTTC,CASSLDRWGHTYGYTF